These T cell receptor beta chains were read from a single sample in a study of Graves' ophthalmopathy and Graves' hyperthyroidism. TCRdb reprocessed the multiplex PCR reads with MiXCR, giving one entry per CDR3 protein. The sample lists a few hundred thousand distinct CDR3 sequences, 15% occurring once. Sequences were obtained from peripheral blood. The receptors shown here come from a young woman with stable Graves' hyperthyroidism. CDR3s include the opening cysteine and the closing phenylalanine or tryptophan. D genes are given only for firm matches. Clone size appears in some rows only: once, few, many, or a class for an expanded clone.

D: TRBD2; J: TRBJ2-5; size: many; V: TRBV20-1; CDR3: CSARDSSGGAGETQYF; DNA: TGCAGTGCTAGAGATTCCAGCGGGGGGGCCGGAGAGACCCAGTACTTC
D: NA; J: TRBJ1-5; size: many; V: TRBV7-8; CDR3: CASSLKRVNSNQPQHF; DNA: TGTGCCAGCAGCTTGAAAAGAGTTAATAGCAATCAGCCCCAGCATTTT
D: NA; J: TRBJ1-1; size: many; V: TRBV7-9; CDR3: CASSLARGDTEAFF; DNA: TGTGCCAGCAGCTTAGCAAGGGGGGACACTGAAGCTTTCTTT
D: TRBD1; J: TRBJ1-5; size: many; V: TRBV6-8; CDR3: CASAEGQGHQPQHF; DNA: TGTGCCAGCGCCGAGGGACAGGGGCATCAGCCCCAGCATTTT
D: NA; J: TRBJ1-5; size: NA; V: TRBV5-5; CDR3: CASSLWEGGNQPQHF; DNA: TGTGCCAGCAGCTTGTGGGAAGGTGGCAATCAGCCCCAGCATTTT
D: NA; J: TRBJ1-1; size: many; V: TRBV6-2/TRBV6-3; CDR3: CASSDTGFLEAFF; DNA: TGTGCCAGCAGTGATACAGGGTTCCTGGAAGCTTTCTTT
D: TRBD1; J: TRBJ1-1; size: few; V: TRBV6-4; CDR3: CASSLAGGRWEAFF; DNA: TGTGCCAGCAGTTTAGCAGGGGGGCGTTGGGAAGCTTTCTTT
D: NA; J: TRBJ2-2; size: many; V: TRBV6-2/TRBV6-3; CDR3: CASSYGVTTTGELFF; DNA: TGTGCCAGCAGTTACGGGGTAACGACCACCGGGGAGCTGTTTTTT
D: NA; J: TRBJ2-5; size: many; V: TRBV6-2/TRBV6-3; CDR3: CASSYYAGETQYF; DNA: TGTGCCAGCAGTTACTACGCGGGGGAGACCCAGTACTTC
D: NA; J: TRBJ1-2; size: many; V: TRBV6-5; CDR3: CASSYPRRTRNYGYTF; DNA: TGTGCCAGCAGTTACCCCCGCCGTACGCGGAACTATGGCTACACCTTC
D: NA; J: TRBJ1-5; size: NA; V: TRBV11-2; CDR3: CASSPDGEGQPQHF; DNA: TGTGCCAGCAGCCCCGACGGGGAGGGTCAGCCCCAGCATTTT
D: TRBD1; J: TRBJ2-2; size: NA; V: TRBV6-5; CDR3: CASINPGQGNTGELFF; DNA: TGTGCCAGCATTAATCCGGGACAGGGTAACACCGGGGAGCTGTTTTTT
D: TRBD2; J: TRBJ2-7; size: NA; V: TRBV20-1; CDR3: CSASGLARGYEQYF; DNA: TGCAGTGCAAGTGGACTAGCACGAGGCTACGAGCAGTACTTC
D: TRBD1; J: TRBJ2-7; size: many; V: TRBV12-3/TRBV12-4; CDR3: CASSSRDRGAGEQYF; DNA: TGTGCCAGCAGTTCCCGGGACAGGGGGGCTGGGGAGCAGTACTTC
D: TRBD1; J: TRBJ1-5; size: many; V: TRBV19; CDR3: CASSIWTGVPSNQPQHF; DNA: TGTGCCAGTAGTATATGGACAGGGGTCCCTAGCAATCAGCCCCAGCATTTT
D: NA; J: TRBJ2-7; size: many; V: TRBV7-2; CDR3: CASSRDFLYEQYF; DNA: TGTGCCAGCAGCCGGGACTTCCTCTACGAGCAGTACTTC
D: NA; J: TRBJ1-2; size: NA; V: TRBV18; CDR3: CASSPEGTNYGYTF; DNA: TGTGCCAGCTCACCAGAGGGGACTAACTATGGCTACACCTTC
D: TRBD1; J: TRBJ2-7; size: many; V: TRBV29-1; CDR3: CSVFRGPGEQYF; DNA: TGCAGCGTTTTCAGGGGGCCGGGGGAGCAGTACTTC
D: NA; J: TRBJ2-7; size: NA; V: TRBV6-1; CDR3: CASGIAVSYEQYF; DNA: TGTGCCAGCGGAATAGCGGTCTCCTACGAGCAGTACTTC
D: NA; J: TRBJ1-1; size: many; V: TRBV11-2; CDR3: CASSLRAGRAEAFF; DNA: TGTGCCAGCAGCTTAAGGGCAGGCCGGGCTGAAGCTTTCTTT
D: NA; J: TRBJ1-6; size: NA; V: TRBV27; CDR3: CASRQGTGGNSPLHF; DNA: TGTGCCAGCAGGCAGGGTACTGGAGGCAATTCACCCCTCCACTTT
D: TRBD2; J: TRBJ2-2; size: many; V: TRBV5-1; CDR3: CASSSSGGYDGELFF; DNA: TGCGCCAGCAGCTCTAGCGGGGGGTACGACGGGGAGCTGTTTTTT
D: NA; J: TRBJ1-2; size: few; V: TRBV5-1; CDR3: CASSIQTGILGYGYTF; DNA: TGCGCCAGCAGCATTCAGACAGGAATTTTAGGCTATGGCTACACCTTC
D: NA; J: TRBJ1-1; size: many; V: TRBV7-8; CDR3: CASSFGTDTEAFF; DNA: TGTGCCAGCAGCTTCGGGACGGACACTGAAGCTTTCTTT
D: TRBD2; J: TRBJ2-5; size: many; V: TRBV11-1; CDR3: CASSINGLGLAGGRETQYF; DNA: TGTGCCAGCAGCATAAATGGCCTGGGACTAGCGGGGGGTCGAGAGACCCAGTACTTC
D: NA; J: TRBJ1-2; size: many; V: TRBV12-3/TRBV12-4; CDR3: CASSPTQLSNYGYTF; DNA: TGTGCCAGCAGCCCTACCCAACTATCTAACTATGGCTACACCTTC
D: NA; J: TRBJ2-5; size: many; V: TRBV11-3; CDR3: CASSPFDRQETQYF; DNA: TGTGCCAGCAGCCCATTCGACAGGCAAGAGACCCAGTACTTC